Shown below are 32 T cell receptor beta chains from a single sample sequenced in a study of T cells after yellow fever vaccination. TCRdb analysed the 5' RACE reads with MiXCR anew, one entry per CDR3 protein. The repertoire holds around 50,000 distinct CDR3 sequences, about 7.4% seen once, with over 25% in the top ten. The sample was CD8+ T cells sorted from PBMCs, taken more than 14 days after the first yellow fever vaccination. These receptors were obtained from a man in his late teens or twenties who received the YFV17D yellow fever vaccine.

This clonotype appeared many times. This rearrangement joins TRBV27 to TRBJ2-7, with 8 positions matching TRBD1. The J segment lost 2 bases and the V segment lost 5 bases, leaving 2 bases of the junction unmatched. There are 13 residues in the CDR3. Germline V gene sequence: CDR1 MNHEY, CDR2 SMNVEV (reference sequence). The CDR3 region is CASSPTGAYEQYF. The DNA for the CDR3 is TGTGCCAGCAGTCCGACAGGGGCCTACGAGCAGTACTTC.

This clonotype was found many times. The chain has TRBV5-5 and TRBJ1-1; a weak D match, TRBD1 (5 bases). The CDR3 is made up of 13 amino acids. Germline V gene data show CDR1 as SGHKS and CDR2 as YYEKEE (reference sequence). The V and J ends lost 4 bases and 5 bases respectively, with 12 bases between them. The CDR3 loop is CASSLGGDTEAFF. The CDR3, as DNA: TGTGCCAGCAGCCTGGGGGGGGATACTGAAGCTTTCTTT.

This clonotype was counted at least ten times. The chain links TRBV5-6 to TRBJ2-5, with D possibly being TRBD2 (5 bases). Germline V CDR1 and CDR2: SGHDT, YYEEEE. The CDR3 length is 14 residues. V was clipped by 3 bases and J by 4 bases, with 13 bases between them. Written as DNA, the CDR3 is TGTGCCAGCAGCTCCACGGACTTCCCAGAGACCCAGTACTTC. It is translated as CASSSTDFPETQYF. The full variable domain, with the rest looked up from reference TRBV5-6 and TRBJ2-5, is DAGVTQSPTHLIKTRGQQVTLRCSPKSGHDTVSWYQQALGQGPQFIFQYYEEEERQRGNFPDRFSGHQFPNYSSELNVNALLLGDSALYLCASSSTDFPETQYFGPGTRLLVL.

This clonotype was picked up many times. The chain combines TRBV12-3 or TRBV12-4 with TRBJ2-5; a possible D gene is TRBD1 (5 bases). The CDR3 has 13 residues. The V end lost 6 bases, the J end lost 5 bases, and 13 bases lay between the germline ends. CDR3 DNA: TGTGCCAGCAGGGCAGGGTCCGGGGAGACCCAGTACTTC. Its translation: CASRAGSGETQYF.

This rearrangement joins TRBV27 to TRBJ2-5; TRBD1 matches at 8 bases. CDR1 is MNHEY, CDR2 SMNVEV, per germline (reference sequence). J lost 5 bases, V lost 4 bases, and 9 bases had no gene match. This CDR3 has 15 amino acids. The CDR3 region is CASSSDRGPQETQYF. For the CDR3, the DNA is TGTGCCAGCAGTTCCGACAGGGGACCTCAGGAGACCCAGTACTTC.

This clonotype has a count of ten or more. V and J are TRBV5-1 and TRBJ2-5, with TRBD1 matching over 8 bases. The CDR3 loop spans 17 amino acids. The germline V gene has CDR1 SGHRS and CDR2 YFSETQ. V shed 0 bases, J shed 5 bases, and the junction held 12 bases outside the gene matches. The CDR3 sequence is CASSLAGGQGSLETQYF. CDR3 nucleotides: TGCGCCAGCAGCTTGGCCGGCGGACAGGGTTCCCTGGAGACCCAGTACTTC.

There are a few counts of this clonotype. The rearrangement uses TRBV5-5 and TRBJ2-7; D unclear. V lost 0 bases and J lost 0, with 10 bases in between. Germline V CDR1 and CDR2: SGHKS, YYEKEE (reference sequence). CDR3 length equals 15 residues. In DNA form, the CDR3 reads TGTGCCAGCAGCTTGGCGGGTTTTAGCTCCTACGAGCAGTACGTC. It translates to CASSLAGFSSYEQYV.

This clonotype was picked up many times. The J gene is TRBJ1-2, the V gene TRBV4-1; D remains unclear. Germline V lookup: CDR1 MGHRA, CDR2 YSYEKL. V gave up 4 bases and J gave up 4 bases, with 16 bases separating them. This CDR3 region has 15 residues. Here the CDR3 reads CASSPRQGVGYGYTF. The DNA for the CDR3 is TGCGCCAGCAGCCCCCGCCAAGGAGTTGGCTATGGCTACACCTTC.

This clonotype was found many times. The chain links TRBV11-3 to TRBJ2-5; D ambiguous. CDR3 length: 12 residues. V dropped 5 bases and J dropped 5 bases, with 9 bases sitting between them. Germline lookup yields CDR1 SGHNT and CDR2 YENEEA. Here the CDR3 reads CASSGSGETQYF. The CDR3 DNA sequence: TGTGCCAGCAGCGGCAGTGGGGAGACCCAGTACTTC. The variable domain in full, completed from reference TRBV11-3 and TRBJ2-5, reads EAGVVQSPRYKIIEKKQPVAFWCNPISGHNTLYWYLQNLGQGPELLIRYENEEAVDDSQLPKDRFSAERLKGVDSTLKIQPAELGDSAVYLCASSGSGETQYFGPGTRLLVL.

This clonotype was detected ten times or more. The chain is built from TRBV20-1 and TRBJ2-1, with D maybe TRBD1 (5 bases). Trimming removed 1 base at V and 2 bases at J, with 6 bases between. Germline loops: CDR1 DFQATT, CDR2 SNEGSKA (reference sequence). The CDR3 spans 13 residues. CDR3 region: CSARGGPYNEQFF. The CDR3, as DNA: TGCAGTGCTAGAGGGGGCCCCTACAATGAGCAGTTCTTC.

The J gene is TRBJ1-1, the V gene TRBV18; no reliable D call. V lost 5 bases and J 2 bases, leaving 9 bases between the germline ends. Germline CDR1 KGHSH, CDR2 LQKENI. This CDR3 contains 13 residues. The CDR3 protein is CASSEGCNTEAFF. DNA for the CDR3: TGTGCCAGCTCAGAGGGATGTAACACTGAAGCTTTCTTT. Combining the CDR3 with reference TRBV18 and TRBJ1-1 gives the whole variable domain NAGVMQNPRHLVRRRGQEARLRCSPMKGHSHVYWYRQLPEEGLKFMVYLQKENIIDESGMPKERFSAEFPKEGPSILRIQQVVRGDSAAYFCASSEGCNTEAFFGQGTRLTVV.

This clonotype was detected many times. Germline is not matched at one junction end, which may reflect a read error. The J gene is TRBJ1-4, the V gene TRBV5-8; D gene unclear. This CDR3 is built from 10 residues. The germline gives CDR1 SGHTS, CDR2 YDEGEE. CDR3 in amino acids: CASSLKGGRF. The CDR3 nucleotides are TGTGCCAGCAGCTTAAAGGGAGGTCGTTTT.

Note on this clonotype: A much larger clone lies a single base off, so this may be a read error. J is TRBJ2-5 and V is TRBV20-1; tentatively, D is TRBD1 (6 bases). Germline V CDR1 and CDR2: DFQATT, SNEGSKA (reference sequence). The ends were cut back, 0 bases at V and 0 bases at J, with 20 bases in the middle. The CDR3 extends over 18 amino acids. The CDR3 DNA is TGCAGTGCTAGAGATCACTCGGGGACAAGGGGTTACCAAGAGACCCAGTACTTC. Protein product: CSARDHSGTRGYQETQYF.

The sample holds many counts of this clonotype. This chain links TRBV4-3 with TRBJ2-5, with 14 nucleotides matching TRBD2. J gave up 6 bases and V 0 bases, and 9 bases lay outside the gene matches. In germline, CDR1 is LGHNA, CDR2 YSLEER. The CDR3 extends over 18 amino acids. CDR3 sequence reads: CASSQDVGTSGGGKTQYF. CDR3 bases: TGCGCCAGCAGCCAAGATGTGGGGACTAGCGGGGGAGGAAAGACCCAGTACTTC.

This clonotype was seen only a few times. The J gene is TRBJ1-1, the V gene TRBV9, with 9 positions matching TRBD1. CDR3 length: 16 amino acids. V shed 0 bases and J 4 bases; nucleotides not matched to a gene: 7. Per the germline V gene, CDR1 is SGDLS and CDR2 is YYNGEE. CDR3 amino acids: CASSVEPTGGSTEAFF. The CDR3 coding sequence is TGTGCCAGCAGCGTAGAACCGACAGGGGGGAGCACTGAAGCTTTCTTT.

This clonotype was found a few times. The chain couples TRBV7-2 to TRBJ2-7, with D perhaps matching TRBD1 (6 bases). This CDR3 comprises 16 residues. The germline V gene encodes CDR1 SGHTA and CDR2 FQGNSA. Between the trimmed V and J ends, which lost 6 bases and 2 bases, there was a span of 20 bases. Here the CDR3 reads CASSHDWTAMTYEQYF. CDR3 DNA: TGTGCCAGCAGTCATGATTGGACAGCGATGACCTACGAGCAGTACTTC.

This clonotype was found many times. The chain joins TRBV6-5 to TRBJ2-5; D is ambiguous. The CDR3 is made up of 14 amino acids. With 7 bases removed from V and 3 bases from J, the gap between germline ends came to 15 bases. In germline, CDR1 is MNHEY, CDR2 SVGAGI. For the CDR3, the DNA is TGTGCCAGCAAGTTCGGACCTTATGAAGAGACCCAGTACTTC. As protein: CASKFGPYEETQYF.

This clonotype was found many times. CDR3 region: CASSLVFKGLDGYTF. In DNA, the CDR3 is TGCGCCAGCAGCTTAGTCTTTAAGGGGTTGGATGGCTACACCTTC. This chain uses TRBV5-1 with TRBJ1-2; a possible D gene is TRBD1 (5 bases). V was cut by 2 bases and J by 6 bases, with 17 bases left in between. Germline V gene lookup returns CDR1 SGHRS and CDR2 YFSETQ. The CDR3 spans 15 residues.

This clonotype came up many times. The chain is built from TRBV12-3 or TRBV12-4 and TRBJ2-3, with a weak D call TRBD2 (5 bases). The length of the CDR3 is 15 residues. V was shortened by 7 bases and J by 6 bases, with 20 bases between the two germline ends. The CDR3: CASNLGLLSPDTQYF. Here the CDR3 DNA reads TGTGCCAGCAACCTCGGACTGCTTAGCCCGGATACGCAGTATTTT.

This clonotype has at least ten counts. The chain recombines TRBV7-9 with TRBJ1-1; maybe TRBD1 (6 bases). This CDR3 has 15 residues. The V end was cut by 4 bases, the J end by 5 bases, with 17 bases between. Germline V CDR1 and CDR2: SEHNR, FQNEAQ (reference sequence). CDR3 region: CASSSRGGRWTEAFF. The CDR3 DNA reads TGTGCCAGCAGCTCTCGGGGGGGCCGGTGGACTGAAGCTTTCTTT.

The table lists this clonotype with many counts. The rearrangement uses TRBV29-1 and TRBJ2-5; D remains unclear. The length of the CDR3 is 9 residues. The V end was cut by 8 bases, the J end by 5 bases, with 6 bases between. Germline-derived CDR1 and CDR2 are SQVTM and ANQGSEA. The CDR3 region is CSFRETQYF. The CDR3 DNA follows: TGCAGCTTCCGGGAGACCCAGTACTTC.

The table lists this clonotype with a count of one. A read error is possible here, since a much larger clone lies one base away. The rearrangement joins TRBV3-1 to TRBJ2-2; weak D call: TRBD1 (6 bases). This CDR3 is 17 amino acids long. CDR1 and CDR2 from the germline V gene are LGHDT and YNNKEL (reference sequence). V was pared by 0 bases and J by 7 bases, with 18 bases between. Here the CDR3 reads CASSQDGPGAHIGELFF. In DNA, the CDR3 is TGTGCCAGCAGCCAAGATGGCCCAGGGGCGCACATCGGGGAGCTGTTTTTT.

The chain recombines TRBV7-8 with TRBJ2-1, with 9 bases lining up with TRBD1. Germline CDR1 is SGHVS and CDR2 is FQNEAQ. The CDR3 is made up of 15 amino acids. V shed 5 bases and J 0 bases; nucleotides not matched to a gene: 2. CDR3 DNA: TGTGCCAGCAGCATGACAGGGGGCTCCTACAATGAGCAGTTCTTC. This gives the protein CASSMTGGSYNEQFF.

The rearrangement links TRBV27 to TRBJ1-2, with TRBD1 identical over 12 bases. Germline V gives CDR1 MNHEY, CDR2 SMNVEV (reference sequence). CDR3 length: 15 amino acids. V shed 5 bases, J shed 6 bases, and the junction held 7 bases outside the gene matches. The CDR3 protein is CASSPTGTGGNGYTF. The CDR3 DNA reads as TGTGCCAGCAGTCCTACCGGGACAGGGGGCAATGGCTACACCTTC.

This clonotype was counted at least ten times. This chain links TRBV6-5 with TRBJ2-7; TRBD1 agrees at 7 bases. CDR1 is MNHEY and CDR2 is SVGAGI in the germline V gene. V was clipped by 3 bases and J by 3 bases; unmatched bases: 2. This CDR3 is 13 amino acids long. The CDR3 sequence: CASSYQGDYEQYF. CDR3 DNA: TGTGCCAGCAGTTATCAGGGGGACTACGAGCAGTACTTC.

This clonotype was found many times. V usage is TRBV4-1 and J usage is TRBJ2-7, with 11 bases lining up with TRBD2. The junction had 1 base not matched to a gene; V was cut back by 4 bases and J by 2 bases. The CDR3 extends over 14 amino acids. Per the germline V gene, CDR1 is MGHRA and CDR2 is YSYEKL. The chain's CDR3 is CASSPGLAAYEQYV. In DNA, the CDR3 is TGCGCCAGCAGCCCGGGACTAGCGGCCTACGAGCAGTACGTC.

By share, this clonotype counts as medium-sized (0.01 to 0.1%). This CDR3 reads CASSDRDTGELFF. CDR3 in DNA: TGTGCCAGCAGTGACAGGGACACCGGGGAGCTGTTTTTT. The chain recombines TRBV6-4 with TRBJ2-2; D ambiguous. Trimming left V 2 bases short and J 3 bases short, with 4 bases between. The CDR3 consists of 13 residues. Germline assignment: CDR1 MRHNA and CDR2 SNTAGT.

CDR3 protein: CASSFLAGGSQRGPNTGELFF. The CDR3 DNA reads as TGTGCCAGCAGTTTCCTAGCGGGGGGTTCCCAACGGGGCCCGAACACCGGGGAGCTGTTTTTT. This rearrangement joins TRBV12-3 or TRBV12-4 to TRBJ2-2; 11 bases are shared with TRBD2. With 3 bases clipped from V and 0 bases from J, the junction kept 15 bases outside the gene matches. The CDR3 length is 21 residues.

This clonotype was counted ten times or more. The gene calls are TRBV6-5 and TRBJ1-1; the D is unclear. In germline, CDR1 is MNHEY, CDR2 SVGAGI. Trimming cost V 3 bases and J 1 base, with 6 bases left between them. CDR3 size: 13 residues. The CDR3 loop reads CASSYGRNTEAFF. CDR3 in DNA: TGTGCCAGCAGTTATGGGAGGAACACTGAAGCTTTCTTT.

This clonotype was seen many times. The J gene is TRBJ2-2, the V gene TRBV5-1; D ambiguous. The CDR3 contains 13 residues. In germline, CDR1 is SGHRS, CDR2 YFSETQ. The ends were cut back, 7 bases at V and 8 bases at J, with 15 bases in the middle. The CDR3 coding sequence is TGCGCCAGCTCCCTGGACCGGCCTGGGGAGCTGTTTTTT. Translating it yields CASSLDRPGELFF.

This clonotype was seen at least ten times. The V and J genes are TRBV5-1 and TRBJ2-5, with D possibly matching TRBD2 (6 bases). Germline assignment: CDR1 SGHRS and CDR2 YFSETQ. V lost 1 base and J 1 base, leaving 11 bases between the germline ends. The CDR3 extends over 15 amino acids. The CDR3 spells CASSLIGGGQETQYF. The CDR3 bases are TGCGCCAGCAGCTTGATCGGGGGAGGCCAAGAGACCCAGTACTTC.

The genes are TRBV7-9 and TRBJ2-3; 7 bases align to TRBD2. The CDR3 consists of 15 residues. Germline V CDR1 and CDR2: SEHNR, FQNEAQ (reference sequence). Trimming took 5 bases from V and 4 from J; bases not matched to a gene: 9. CDR3 nucleotide sequence: TGTGCCAGCAGCCATCGACTAGCCGGGGCAGATACGCAGTATTTT. Its protein is CASSHRLAGADTQYF.